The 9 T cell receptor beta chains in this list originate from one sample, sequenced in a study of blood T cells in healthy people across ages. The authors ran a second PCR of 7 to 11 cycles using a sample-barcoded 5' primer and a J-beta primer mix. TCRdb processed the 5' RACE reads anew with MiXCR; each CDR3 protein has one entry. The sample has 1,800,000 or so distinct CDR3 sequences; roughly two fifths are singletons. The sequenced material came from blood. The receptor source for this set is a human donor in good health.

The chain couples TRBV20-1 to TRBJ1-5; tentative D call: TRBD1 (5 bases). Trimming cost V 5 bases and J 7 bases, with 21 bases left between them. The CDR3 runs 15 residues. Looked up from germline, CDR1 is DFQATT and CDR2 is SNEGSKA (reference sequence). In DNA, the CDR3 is TGCAGTGCTGATGAATCAGGGAAAGGAAACCAGCCCCAGCATTTT. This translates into CSADESGKGNQPQHF.

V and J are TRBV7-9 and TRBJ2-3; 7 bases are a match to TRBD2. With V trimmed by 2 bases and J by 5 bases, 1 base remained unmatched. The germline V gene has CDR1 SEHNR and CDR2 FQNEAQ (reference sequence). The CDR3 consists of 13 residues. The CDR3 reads CASSLWGGDTQYF. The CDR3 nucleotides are TGTGCCAGCAGCTTATGGGGGGGAGATACGCAGTATTTT. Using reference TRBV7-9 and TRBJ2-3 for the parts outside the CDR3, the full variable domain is DTGVSQNPRHKITKRGQNVTFRCDPISEHNRLYWYRQTLGQGPEFLTYFQNEAQLEKSRLLSDRFSAERPKGSFSTLEIQRTEQGDSAMYLCASSLWGGDTQYFGPGTRLTVL.

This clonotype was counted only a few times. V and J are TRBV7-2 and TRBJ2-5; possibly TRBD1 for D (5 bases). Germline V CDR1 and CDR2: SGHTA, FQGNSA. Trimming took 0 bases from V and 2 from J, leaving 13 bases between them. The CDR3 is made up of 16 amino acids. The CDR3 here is CASSLARGASQETQYF. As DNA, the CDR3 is TGTGCCAGCAGCTTAGCGCGTGGGGCGAGTCAAGAGACCCAGTACTTC.

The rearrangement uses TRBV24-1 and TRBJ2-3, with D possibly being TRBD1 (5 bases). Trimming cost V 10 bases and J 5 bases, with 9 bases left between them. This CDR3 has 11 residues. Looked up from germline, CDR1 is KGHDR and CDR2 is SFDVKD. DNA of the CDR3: TGTGCCACAGACCAGGGAGATACGCAGTATTTT. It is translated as CATDQGDTQYF.

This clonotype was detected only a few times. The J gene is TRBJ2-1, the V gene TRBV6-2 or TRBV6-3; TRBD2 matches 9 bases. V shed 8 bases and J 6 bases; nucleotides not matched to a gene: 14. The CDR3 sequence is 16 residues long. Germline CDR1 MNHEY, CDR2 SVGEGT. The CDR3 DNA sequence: TGTGCCAGCTTAAGACCGGCGCGGGGGGGCTTCAATGAGCAGTTCTTC. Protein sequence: CASLRPARGGFNEQFF.

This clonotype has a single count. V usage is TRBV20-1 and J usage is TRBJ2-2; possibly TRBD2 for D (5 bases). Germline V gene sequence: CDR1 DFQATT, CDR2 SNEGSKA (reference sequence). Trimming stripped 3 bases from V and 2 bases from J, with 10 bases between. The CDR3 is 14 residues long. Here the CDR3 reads CSARPTGNTGELFF. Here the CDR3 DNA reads TGCAGTGCTAGGCCGACGGGAAACACCGGGGAGCTGTTTTTT.

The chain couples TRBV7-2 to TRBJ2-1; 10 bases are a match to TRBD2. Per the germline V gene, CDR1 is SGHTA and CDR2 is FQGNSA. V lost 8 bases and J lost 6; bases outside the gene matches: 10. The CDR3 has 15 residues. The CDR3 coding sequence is TGTGCCAGCCTCCCCCGGAGCGGGGGGGCCAATGAGCAGTTCTTC. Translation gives CASLPRSGGANEQFF.

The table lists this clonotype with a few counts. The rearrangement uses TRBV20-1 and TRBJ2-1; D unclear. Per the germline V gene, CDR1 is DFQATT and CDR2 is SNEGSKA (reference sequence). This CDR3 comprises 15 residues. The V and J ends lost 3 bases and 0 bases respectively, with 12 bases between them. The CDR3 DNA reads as TGCAGTGCTAGTTCACCCTCGGGCTCCTACAATGAGCAGTTCTTC. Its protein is CSASSPSGSYNEQFF.

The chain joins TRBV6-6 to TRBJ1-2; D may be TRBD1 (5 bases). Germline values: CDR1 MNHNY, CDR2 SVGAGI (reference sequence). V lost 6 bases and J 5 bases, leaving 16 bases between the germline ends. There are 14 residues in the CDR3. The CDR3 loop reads CASRGIGVFYGYTF. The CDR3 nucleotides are TGTGCCAGCAGGGGGATAGGGGTTTTTTATGGCTACACCTTC.